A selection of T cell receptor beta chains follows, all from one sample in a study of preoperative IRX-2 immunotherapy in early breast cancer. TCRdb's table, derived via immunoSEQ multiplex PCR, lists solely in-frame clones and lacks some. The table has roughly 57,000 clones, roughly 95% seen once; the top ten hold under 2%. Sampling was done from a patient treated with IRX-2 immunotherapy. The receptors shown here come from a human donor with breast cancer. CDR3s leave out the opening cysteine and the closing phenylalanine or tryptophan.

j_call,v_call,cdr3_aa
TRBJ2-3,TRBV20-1,SARAPYTQY
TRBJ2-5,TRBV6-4,ASAPWEETQY
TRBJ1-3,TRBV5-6,ASSRGHGTTSGNTIY
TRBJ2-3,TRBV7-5,ARSPRGRGAQY
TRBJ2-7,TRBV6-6,ASRDREHGSYEQY
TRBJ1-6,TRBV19,ASSTVGGRGNSPLH
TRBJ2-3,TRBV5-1,ASSLVPTDTQY
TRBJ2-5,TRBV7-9,ASSLGLGVRETQY
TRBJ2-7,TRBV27,ASSILLAGGGYEQY
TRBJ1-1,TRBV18,ASSPPRRGEAF
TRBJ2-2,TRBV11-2,ASSSRLAGSAGELF
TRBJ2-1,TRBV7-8,ASAGHNEQF
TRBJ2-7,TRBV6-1,ASRVSGRSYEQY
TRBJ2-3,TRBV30,AWRGLGSITDTQY
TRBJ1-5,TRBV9,ASSDRGGVRRNQPQH
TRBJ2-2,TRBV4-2,ASSQDVRGGTGELF
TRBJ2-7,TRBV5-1,ASSLASGSTYEQY
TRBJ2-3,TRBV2,ASSKRGGTDTQY
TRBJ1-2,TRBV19,ASSVDFNGLLDYT
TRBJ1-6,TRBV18,ASSPTPLPLH
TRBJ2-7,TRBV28,ASSPWTSGPLYEQY
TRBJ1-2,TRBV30,AWTYRGSIYGYT
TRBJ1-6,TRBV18,ATGTVNSPLH
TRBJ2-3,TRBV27,ASRRLAGSTDTQY
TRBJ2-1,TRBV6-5,ASKLAGGPHNEQF
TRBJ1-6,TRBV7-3,ASSSVRNSPLH
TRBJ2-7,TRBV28,ASIGRTRVDYEQY
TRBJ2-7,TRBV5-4,ASGRSTYEQY
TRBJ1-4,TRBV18,ASSPTTGTQNEKLF
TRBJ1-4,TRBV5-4,ASSLTGGSEKLF
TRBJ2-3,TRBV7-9,ASYYTDTQY
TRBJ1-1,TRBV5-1,ASSLVPGSWNTEAF
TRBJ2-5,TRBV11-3,ASSRAAVGETQY
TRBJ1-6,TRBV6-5,ASRPRLRPLSPLH
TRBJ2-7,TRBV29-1,SVGQGRSYEQY
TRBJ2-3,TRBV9,ASSAWDFRGTDTQY
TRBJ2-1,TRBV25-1,ASSEYVFRGRAEQF
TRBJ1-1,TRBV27,ASIPRQGVTEAF
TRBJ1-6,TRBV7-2,ASSLIKGSSYNSPLH
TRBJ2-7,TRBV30,AWSPVPRASGRNEQY
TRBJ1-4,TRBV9,ASSVGANLATNEKLF
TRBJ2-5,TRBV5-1,ASSLLHQETQY
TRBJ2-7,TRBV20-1,SALGFYEQY
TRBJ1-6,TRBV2,ASTGSSYNSPLH
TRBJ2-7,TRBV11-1,ASSQNRGRTYEQY